The source of this T cell receptor beta chain is a study of post-analysis software for immune sequencing data. In the study overall: Several disease courses (relapsing-remitting, secondary progressive and progressive-relapsing) of multiple sclerosis were included. Findings and limits, study-wide: A significant reduction in normalized Chao1 diversity was observed in multiple sclerosis patients versus controls. With TRBV5-6, TRBV5-1 and TRBV20-1 included, about five TRBV segments were more frequent in patients than in controls.

Unique molecular identifiers were present in the TCR beta cDNA libraries. The T cell input of about 1 to 10 million gave about half a million cDNA molecules. MiXCR, applied by TCRdb to the PCR reads, yields one record per CDR3 protein. This sample has under 900,000 distinct CDR3 sequences, with 53% found just once. Concerning this clonotype itself: The antigen is not known.

The CDR3 totals 18 residues. Germline-derived CDR1 and CDR2 are ENHRY and SYGVKD. The V call is TRBV10-3, the J call TRBJ2-5; TRBD1 is a possible D gene (6 bases). The better agreement between TRBJ2-7 and the DNA end casts doubt on the J call. The sequence was collected from a girl aged 5-17 years with multiple sclerosis. The sample taken for sequencing was blood. The CDR3 spells CAISATTGMGSGSYEQYF. CDR3 sequence (DNA): TGTGCCATCAGTGCCACCACAGGGATGGGATCGGGATCCTACGAGCAGTACTTC.